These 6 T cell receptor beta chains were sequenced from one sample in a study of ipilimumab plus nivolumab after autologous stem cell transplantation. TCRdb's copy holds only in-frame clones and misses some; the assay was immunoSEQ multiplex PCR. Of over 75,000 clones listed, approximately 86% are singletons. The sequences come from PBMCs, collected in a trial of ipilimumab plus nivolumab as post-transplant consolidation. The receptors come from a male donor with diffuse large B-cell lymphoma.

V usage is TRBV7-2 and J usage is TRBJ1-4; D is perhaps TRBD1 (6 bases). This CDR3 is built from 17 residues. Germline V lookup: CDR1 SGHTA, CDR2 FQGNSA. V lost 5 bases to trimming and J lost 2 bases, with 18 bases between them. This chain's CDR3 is CASSPRLGGATNEKLFF. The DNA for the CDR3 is TGTGCCAGCAGCCCCCGCCTCGGGGGCGCTACTAATGAAAAACTGTTTTTT.

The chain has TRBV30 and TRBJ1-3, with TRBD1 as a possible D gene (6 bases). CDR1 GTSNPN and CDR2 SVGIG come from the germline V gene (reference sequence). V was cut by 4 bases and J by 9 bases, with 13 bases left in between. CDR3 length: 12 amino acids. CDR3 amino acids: CAWTVSTGTIYF. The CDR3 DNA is TGTGCCTGGACGGTTTCGACAGGCACCATATATTTT.

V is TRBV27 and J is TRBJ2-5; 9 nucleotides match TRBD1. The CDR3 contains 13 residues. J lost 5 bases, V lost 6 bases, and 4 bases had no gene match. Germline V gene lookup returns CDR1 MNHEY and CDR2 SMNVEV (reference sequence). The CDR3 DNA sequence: TGTGCCAGCAGACCAGACAGGGGGGAGACCCAGTACTTC. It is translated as CASRPDRGETQYF.

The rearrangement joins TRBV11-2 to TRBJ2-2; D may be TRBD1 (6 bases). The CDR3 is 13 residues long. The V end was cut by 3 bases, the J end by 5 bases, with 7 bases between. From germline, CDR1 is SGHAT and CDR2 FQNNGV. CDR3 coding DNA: TGTGCCAGCAGCTTCACAGGGACCGGGGAGCTGTTTTTT. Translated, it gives CASSFTGTGELFF.

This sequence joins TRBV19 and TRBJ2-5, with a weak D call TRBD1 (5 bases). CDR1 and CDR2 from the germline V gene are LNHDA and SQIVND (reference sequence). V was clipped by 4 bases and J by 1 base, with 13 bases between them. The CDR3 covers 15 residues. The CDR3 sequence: CASSTNRQPQETQYF. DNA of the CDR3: TGTGCCAGTAGTACCAACCGACAGCCCCAAGAGACCCAGTACTTC.

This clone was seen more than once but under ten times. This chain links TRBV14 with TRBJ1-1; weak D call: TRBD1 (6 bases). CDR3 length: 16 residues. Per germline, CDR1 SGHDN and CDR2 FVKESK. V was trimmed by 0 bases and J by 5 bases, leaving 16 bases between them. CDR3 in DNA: TGTGCCAGCAGCCAAGAAGGGGGACAAACTCGGACTGAAGCTTTCTTT. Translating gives CASSQEGGQTRTEAFF.